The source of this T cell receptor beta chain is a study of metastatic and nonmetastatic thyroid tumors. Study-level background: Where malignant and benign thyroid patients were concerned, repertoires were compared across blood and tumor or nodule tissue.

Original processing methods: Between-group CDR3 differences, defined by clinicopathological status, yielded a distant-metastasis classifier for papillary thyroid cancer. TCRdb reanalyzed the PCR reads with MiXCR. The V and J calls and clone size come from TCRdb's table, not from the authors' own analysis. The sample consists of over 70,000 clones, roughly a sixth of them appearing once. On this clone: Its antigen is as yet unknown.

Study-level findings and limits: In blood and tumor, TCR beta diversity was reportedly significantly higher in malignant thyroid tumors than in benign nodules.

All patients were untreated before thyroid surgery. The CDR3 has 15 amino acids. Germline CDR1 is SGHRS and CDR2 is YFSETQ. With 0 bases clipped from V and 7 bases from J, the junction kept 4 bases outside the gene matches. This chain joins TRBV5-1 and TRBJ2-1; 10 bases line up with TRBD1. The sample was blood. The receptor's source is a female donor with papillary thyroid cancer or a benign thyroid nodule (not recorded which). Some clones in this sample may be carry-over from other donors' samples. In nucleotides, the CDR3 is TGCGCCAGCAGCTTGGGACAGGGGGCGATGAATGAGCAGTTCTTC. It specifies CASSLGQGAMNEQFF.